This T cell receptor beta chain was identified in a study of CD8+ T cells in alopecia areata. V lost 0 bases and J 8 bases, leaving 16 bases between the germline ends. The CDR3 has 15 residues. Germline loops: CDR1 LNHNV, CDR2 YYDKDF (reference sequence). Reverse transcription of extracted RNA yielded cDNA, which provided the sequencing template. Some clones are missing from TCRdb's copy, which holds only in-frame ones; the method was immunoSEQ multiplex PCR. This table holds around 19,000 clones, approximately 56% found once. Documented treatment: oral pan-JAK inhibitor, 5-10 mg twice daily. In alopecia areata patients, both lesional scalp punch biopsies and peripheral blood were collected.

Sequencing used skin, obtained at week 4, from a patient treated with tofacitinib. The receptor was isolated from a human donor with alopecia areata. The chain is built from TRBV15 and TRBJ1-2, with D tentatively TRBD1 (6 bases). The CDR3 nucleotides are TGTGCCACCAGCAGAGAGGGGGGCAGTCTCGCAGGCTACACCTTC. Translation gives CATSREGGSLAGYTF.